The sequence of this TCR beta chain was determined in a study of blood T cell repertoires in COVID-19. The length of the CDR3 is 16 residues. The trim removed 1 base at V and 5 bases at J, leaving 11 bases unmatched. CDR1 and CDR2 (germline): LNHNV, YYDKDF (reference sequence). Original methodology: It was from reference gene primer amplification that nucleated cell counts were estimated. The repertoire was sequenced with immunoSEQ multiplex PCR; TCRdb's copy has only in-frame clones and lacks some. The V and J calls and clone size are taken from that table; D and trimming were inferred from the DNA. The sample lists approximately 120,000 clones, roughly 75% seen once, with 3.5% to 5% in the top ten. This clone was picked up one time.

The chain combines TRBV15 with TRBJ2-7, with 7 bases aligning to TRBD2. The sequence was obtained from a human donor in a cohort sampled during active or convalescent COVID-19. Sequencing was performed on peripheral blood. The CDR3 DNA reads TGTGCCACCAGCAGAGGGGGTGGGACTACTCGGAACGAGCAGTACTTC. As protein: CATSRGGGTTRNEQYF.